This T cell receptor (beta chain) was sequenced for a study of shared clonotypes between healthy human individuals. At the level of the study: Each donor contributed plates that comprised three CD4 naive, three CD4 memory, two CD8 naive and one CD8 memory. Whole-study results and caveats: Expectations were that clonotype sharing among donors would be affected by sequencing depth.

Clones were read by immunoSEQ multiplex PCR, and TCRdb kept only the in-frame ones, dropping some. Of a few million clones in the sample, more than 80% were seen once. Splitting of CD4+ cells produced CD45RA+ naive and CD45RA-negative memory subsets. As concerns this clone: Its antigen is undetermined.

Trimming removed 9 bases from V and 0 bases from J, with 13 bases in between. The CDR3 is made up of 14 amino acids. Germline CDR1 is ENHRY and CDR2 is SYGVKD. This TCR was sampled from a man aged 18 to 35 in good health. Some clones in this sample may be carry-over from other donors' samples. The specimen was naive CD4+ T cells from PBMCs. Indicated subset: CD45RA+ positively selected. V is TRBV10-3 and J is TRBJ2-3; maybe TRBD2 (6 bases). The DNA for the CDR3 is TGTGCCATTAGAGCGGGCCAGAGCACAGATACGCAGTATTTT. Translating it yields CAIRAGQSTDTQYF.